Presented here are 10 T cell receptor beta chains from one specimen sequenced in a study of cytomegalovirus exposure and HLA in healthy donors. The PCR ran on 60 Vbeta and 13 Jbeta primers. The table came from immunoSEQ multiplex PCR; TCRdb's copy has only in-frame clones and leaves some out. The sample includes 90,000 to 100,000 clones, 69% seen only once; the top ten take 1.2%. The specimen sequenced was PBMCs. The origin of the receptors is a female donor in good health and CMV-seronegative.

V usage is TRBV5-1 and J usage is TRBJ1-2; D is possibly TRBD1 (5 bases). Between the trimmed V and J ends, which lost 4 bases and 4 bases, there was a span of 8 bases. CDR3 size: 12 residues. Germline lookup yields CDR1 SGHRS and CDR2 YFSETQ. The CDR3 sequence: CASSRDFYGYTF. The CDR3 DNA follows: TGCGCCAGCAGCCGGGACTTCTATGGCTACACCTTC.

The chain is built from TRBV29-1 and TRBJ1-1, with a possible D match to TRBD1 (5 bases). This CDR3 is 14 amino acids long. Germline CDR1 reads SQVTM; CDR2 reads ANQGSEA. Trimming shortened V by 3 bases and J by 5 bases, and 16 bases separated the two germline ends. CDR3 loop: CSVESGDGETEAFF. CDR3 sequence (DNA): TGCAGCGTTGAGAGCGGGGACGGGGAAACTGAAGCTTTCTTT.

This rearrangement joins TRBV21-1 to TRBJ1-1; the D call TRBD1 from the table was never checked on the DNA. TRBV21-1 is a known pseudogene. The CDR3 has 16 residues. This chain's CDR3 is CASSKPGQGTRTEAFF. The CDR3 nucleotides are TGTGCCAGCAGCAAACCCGGACAGGGTACGAGGACTGAAGCTTTCTTT.

This clone was seen more than once but under ten times. The V call is TRBV29-1, the J call TRBJ1-1; TRBD1 matches 8 bases. The CDR3 sequence is 14 residues long. The germline CDR1 and CDR2 sequences are SQVTM and ANQGSEA. V shed 0 bases, J shed 4 bases, and the junction held 4 bases outside the gene matches. CDR3 amino acids: CSVEDAGGVTEAFF. As DNA, the CDR3 is TGCAGCGTTGAAGATGCAGGGGGCGTCACTGAAGCTTTCTTT. Based on the CDR3 plus reference TRBV29-1 and TRBJ1-1, the full variable domain is SAVISQKPSRDICQRGTSLTIQCQVDSQVTMMFWYRQQPGQSLTLIATANQGSEATYESGFVIDKFPISRPNLTFSTLTVSNMSPEDSSIYLCSVEDAGGVTEAFFGQGTRLTVV.

This chain joins TRBV15 and TRBJ1-5, with D possibly being TRBD1 (6 bases). V lost 3 bases, J lost 4 bases, and 19 bases lay in between. The CDR3 covers 17 residues. CDR1 is LNHNV and CDR2 is YYDKDF in the germline V gene (reference sequence). This CDR3 reads CATSSASRRTENQPQHF. The DNA of the CDR3 is TGTGCCACCAGCAGTGCCTCTCGACGGACAGAGAATCAGCCCCAGCATTTT.

The sample holds a few counts of this clone. V is TRBV6-5 and J is TRBJ1-4; no firm D call. The CDR3 extends over 13 amino acids. V was clipped by 5 bases and J by 5 bases, with 9 bases between them. Germline CDR1 reads MNHEY; CDR2 reads SVGAGI. CDR3 nucleotide sequence: TGTGCCAGCAGTCCCACGGTGAATGAAAAACTGTTTTTT. This gives the protein CASSPTVNEKLFF.

This chain joins TRBV4-1 and TRBJ2-1; weak D call: TRBD1 (5 bases). Germline V gene data show CDR1 as MGHRA and CDR2 as YSYEKL. V was shortened by 4 bases and J by 5 bases, with 12 bases between the two germline ends. This CDR3 is built from 14 residues. CDR3 protein: CASSPFLQDNEQFF. As DNA, the CDR3 is TGCGCCAGCAGCCCCTTCTTACAGGACAATGAGCAGTTCTTC.

This clone turned up a few times. The chain carries TRBV7-2 and TRBJ1-6, with TRBD1 matching 7 bases. V lost 1 base to trimming and J lost 5 bases; unmatched junction nucleotides: 2. CDR1 is SGHTA and CDR2 is FQGNSA in the germline V gene. The CDR3 length is 15 residues. The CDR3 nucleotides are TGTGCCAGCAGCTTAGGCAGGGGGAATAATTCACCCCTCCACTTT. This gives the protein CASSLGRGNNSPLHF. Combining the CDR3 with reference TRBV7-2 and TRBJ1-6 gives the whole variable domain GAGVSQSPSNKVTEKGKDVELRCDPISGHTALYWYRQSLGQGLEFLIYFQGNSAPDKSGLPSDRFSAERTGGSVSTLTIQRTQQEDSAVYLCASSLGRGNNSPLHFGNGTRLTVT.

This clone is a singleton in its sample. The chain is built from TRBV15 and TRBJ2-6; TRBD1 might be the D (6 bases). Trimming left V 3 bases short and J 1 base short, with 10 bases between. CDR3 length equals 16 residues. CDR1 LNHNV and CDR2 YYDKDF come from the germline V gene (reference sequence). The DNA of the CDR3 is TGTGCCACCAGCAGTCCAGGGGTATCTGGGGCCAACGTCCTGACTTTC. Its translation is CATSSPGVSGANVLTF.

This clone has more than one count but fewer than ten. This chain joins TRBV10-3 and TRBJ2-3; 12 nucleotides align to TRBD2. The ends lost 6 bases at V and 2 bases at J; junction bases unmatched: 3. The germline gives CDR1 ENHRY, CDR2 SYGVKD. This CDR3 contains 15 residues. The CDR3 here is CAIRGLAGTTDTQYF. The CDR3 DNA follows: TGTGCCATCAGAGGACTAGCGGGAACCACAGATACGCAGTATTTT.